One sample yielded the 23 T cell receptor beta chains listed below, sequenced in a study of T cell responses to AZD1222 COVID-19 vaccine. The protocol was immunoSEQ multiplex PCR, while the TCRdb copy is restricted to in-frame clones and leaves out a portion. The sample shows 100,000 to 150,000 clones, 93% of them seen only once. The material was peripheral blood, obtained on day 0 of AZD1222 vaccination. Source of these receptors: an adult in good health.

In DNA form, the CDR3 reads TGTGCCAGCAGCACCCCCCGGGACAGGGGTAAAACATGGCGATATACGCAGTATTTT. Protein: CASSTPRDRGKTWRYTQYF. The V call is TRBV21-1, the J call TRBJ2-3; the table's D gene call, TRBD1, was not cross checked with the DNA. TRBV21-1 is described as a pseudogene. The CDR3 length is 19 residues.

This chain uses TRBV7-2 with TRBJ1-1; possibly TRBD1 for D (5 bases). V lost 1 base to trimming and J lost 2 bases, with 23 bases between them. The CDR3 sequence is 19 residues long. The germline V gene has CDR1 SGHTA and CDR2 FQGNSA. The CDR3 DNA is TGTGCCAGCAGCTTAGATCGCCTTGCGGGGGGGGGTCCTAACACTGAAGCTTTCTTT. It is translated as CASSLDRLAGGGPNTEAFF.

The chain links TRBV5-1 to TRBJ1-2; no definite D call. V gave up 0 bases and J gave up 5 bases, with 8 bases separating them. Germline-derived CDR1 and CDR2 are SGHRS and YFSETQ. This CDR3 spans 13 amino acids. CDR3 in amino acids: CASSLAGVYGYTF. Here the CDR3 DNA reads TGCGCCAGCAGCTTGGCGGGCGTATATGGCTACACCTTC.

This clone was seen once. V usage is TRBV9 and J usage is TRBJ2-2; TRBD2 matches at 15 bases. The CDR3 spans 23 residues. Germline loops: CDR1 SGDLS, CDR2 YYNGEE. With V trimmed by 3 bases and J by 0 bases, 18 bases remained unmatched. The CDR3 DNA is TGTGCCAGCAGCGCAGCAGCTCCGGGACTAGCGGGGGGCTTAGGGGCGAACACCGGGGAGCTGTTTTTT. It encodes CASSAAAPGLAGGLGANTGELFF. The full variable domain, in which reference TRBV9 and TRBJ2-2 provide the parts outside the CDR3, is DSGVTQTPKHLITATGQRVTLRCSPRSGDLSVYWYQQSLDQGLQFLIQYYNGEERAKGNILERFSAQQFPDLHSELNLSSLELGDSALYFCASSAAAPGLAGGLGANTGELFFGEGSRLTVL.

This chain joins TRBV30 and TRBJ1-1; possible D gene TRBD1, 5 bases. CDR3 length: 11 amino acids. Germline CDR1 is GTSNPN and CDR2 is SVGIG (reference sequence). Trimming removed 4 bases from V and 6 bases from J, with 9 bases in between. The CDR3 region is CAWTGFAEAFF. The CDR3 nucleotides read TGTGCCTGGACAGGGTTCGCTGAAGCTTTCTTT.

The chain is built from TRBV19 and TRBJ2-1; D tentatively fits TRBD1 or TRBD2 (5 bases each). The ends were cut back, 7 bases at V and 0 bases at J, with 10 bases in the middle. This CDR3 has 14 amino acids. Germline CDR1 LNHDA, CDR2 SQIVND (reference sequence). CDR3 nucleotides: TGTGCCAGTACCCGGGACGACTCCTACAATGAGCAGTTCTTC. Translated, it gives CASTRDDSYNEQFF.

This clone was picked up one time. The chain uses TRBV4-3 and TRBJ2-1; D is possibly TRBD2 (6 bases). CDR1 and CDR2 (germline): LGHNA, YSLEER. Trimming pared 4 bases from V and 3 bases from J, leaving 13 bases between. This CDR3 is built from 15 residues. The CDR3 DNA sequence: TGCGCCAGCAGCCTCCGGGGCGGGATCTACAATGAGCAGTTCTTC. Its translation: CASSLRGGIYNEQFF.

The chain recombines TRBV5-5 with TRBJ1-1; D may be TRBD1 (6 bases). In germline, CDR1 is SGHKS, CDR2 YYEKEE (reference sequence). The CDR3 sequence is 16 residues long. The V end lost 6 bases, the J end lost 2 bases, and 20 bases lay between the germline ends. The CDR3 DNA follows: TGTGCCAGCACCGAATATAGGGGGGCTCTTAACACTGAAGCTTTCTTT. The encoded protein is CASTEYRGALNTEAFF.

V usage is TRBV12-3 or TRBV12-4 and J usage is TRBJ2-1, with 7 bases aligning to TRBD1. The CDR3 consists of 13 residues. Trimming removed 2 bases from V and 8 bases from J; junction bases left unmatched: 3. CDR3 bases: TGTGCCAGCAGTTTACGACAGGGCGATGAGCAGTTCTTC. Translating gives CASSLRQGDEQFF.

The chain is built from TRBV19 and TRBJ2-1; TRBD2 matches at 10 bases. V lost 7 bases and J lost 5; bases outside the gene matches: 5. The CDR3 is 14 amino acids. Germline CDR1 reads LNHDA; CDR2 reads SQIVND (reference sequence). DNA of the CDR3: TGTGCCAGTACTGGACTAGCGGCCCACAATGAGCAGTTCTTC. As protein: CASTGLAAHNEQFF.

The genes are TRBV30 and TRBJ1-2; no clear D. Trimming stripped 0 bases from V and 0 bases from J, with 11 bases between. There are 15 residues in the CDR3. Germline V gene lookup returns CDR1 GTSNPN and CDR2 SVGIG (reference sequence). CDR3 nucleotide sequence: TGTGCCTGGAGTGTGGAGAAAGGGACTAACTATGGCTACACCTTC. Translation gives CAWSVEKGTNYGYTF.

The rearrangement uses TRBV4-1 and TRBJ2-3; 7 nucleotides match TRBD1. The V gene's germline CDR1 is MGHRA and CDR2 YSYEKL. The length of the CDR3 is 15 residues. The J segment lost 2 bases and the V segment lost 6 bases, leaving 8 bases of the junction unmatched. The CDR3 coding sequence is TGCGCCAGCAGAAATCCGGGACAGACCACAGATACGCAGTATTTT. Translation: CASRNPGQTTDTQYF.

This chain joins TRBV30 and TRBJ2-2; 7 bases are a match to TRBD2. Trimming at V came to 2 bases and at J to 1 base, leaving 16 bases not matched to a gene. There are 19 residues in the CDR3. In germline, CDR1 is GTSNPN, CDR2 SVGIG (reference sequence). CDR3 residues: CAWSKLGGRAARNTGELFF. The CDR3 coding sequence is TGTGCCTGGAGTAAATTGGGAGGGAGGGCCGCACGGAACACCGGGGAGCTGTTTTTT.

CDR3 sequence reads: CASSQDRWAQGFEQYF. CDR3 nucleotide sequence: TGCGCCAGCAGCCAAGATCGGTGGGCACAAGGGTTCGAGCAGTACTTC. The chain combines TRBV4-3 with TRBJ2-7; D call uncertain. Between the trimmed V and J ends, which lost 0 bases and 6 bases, there was a span of 18 bases. The CDR3 consists of 16 residues. In germline, CDR1 is LGHNA, CDR2 YSLEER.

A note on this clone: An end of the junction differs from the germline gene, which may be a read error. The V call is TRBV28, the J call TRBJ2-7; 12 bases map to TRBD2. The CDR3 has 12 amino acids. Germline CDR1 is MDHEN and CDR2 is SYDVKM. CDR3 residues: CASSSGRGEQYF. As DNA, the CDR3 is TGCGCGAGTTCTAGCGGGAGGGGCGAGCAGTACTTC.

In DNA form, the CDR3 reads TGTGCCAGCAGTTTATTTGGTCGGTGGGGACAGGGCGCAAATGAGCAGTTCTTC. Translation: CASSLFGRWGQGANEQFF. The V call is TRBV27, the J call TRBJ2-1; TRBD1 aligns across 9 bases. Looked up from germline, CDR1 is MNHEY and CDR2 is SMNVEV (reference sequence). The CDR3 is 18 amino acids. J was trimmed by 7 bases and V by 1 base; bases with no gene match: 14.

The rearrangement joins TRBV19 to TRBJ1-3; tentative D call: TRBD1 (5 bases). V gave up 10 bases and J gave up 2 bases, with 15 bases separating them. The CDR3 loop spans 14 amino acids. From germline, CDR1 is LNHDA and CDR2 SQIVND (reference sequence). The CDR3 reads CATRDLLAGNTIYF. The CDR3 DNA reads TGTGCCACCCGGGACCTTTTGGCTGGAAACACCATATATTTT. Combining the CDR3 with reference TRBV19 and TRBJ1-3 gives the whole variable domain DGGITQSPKYLFRKEGQNVTLSCEQNLNHDAMYWYRQDPGQGLRLIYYSQIVNDFQKGDIAEGYSVSREKKESFPLTVTSAQKNPTAFYLCATRDLLAGNTIYFGEGSWLTVV.

This clone was seen a single time. The genes are TRBV11-2 and TRBJ1-4; D is perhaps TRBD1 (6 bases). Germline V gene data show CDR1 as SGHAT and CDR2 as FQNNGV. V was pared by 4 bases and J by 4 bases, with 10 bases between. The length of the CDR3 is 14 residues. The CDR3 DNA sequence: TGTGCCAGCAGCTCCTGGACAGTTAATGAAAAACTGTTTTTT. It is translated as CASSSWTVNEKLFF.

The chain recombines TRBV30 with TRBJ2-2, with TRBD2 identical over 10 bases. Germline loops: CDR1 GTSNPN, CDR2 SVGIG (reference sequence). After removal of 0 bases from V and 5 bases from J, the junction contained 0 bases not matched to a gene. This CDR3 contains 14 residues. CDR3 sequence: CAWSVGLATGELFF. CDR3 DNA sequence: TGTGCCTGGAGTGTGGGACTAGCGACCGGGGAGCTGTTTTTT. The full variable domain, its missing parts supplied by reference TRBV30 and TRBJ2-2, is SQTIHQWPATLVQPVGSPLSLECTVEGTSNPNLYWYRQAAGRGLQLLFYSVGIGQISSEVPQNLSASRPQDRQFILSSKKLLLSDSGFYLCAWSVGLATGELFFGEGSRLTVL.

The chain carries TRBV9 and TRBJ2-2; 10 bases map to TRBD2. The CDR3 runs 16 residues. Looked up from germline, CDR1 is SGDLS and CDR2 is YYNGEE. The V and J ends lost 3 bases and 5 bases, in that order; junction bases with no gene match: 7. The CDR3 DNA is TGTGCCAGCAGCGACCGAGGAGCGGGAGGGACCGGGGAGCTGTTTTTT. This translates into CASSDRGAGGTGELFF.

The V and J genes are TRBV19 and TRBJ1-1; D unclear. The CDR3 runs to 13 residues. The germline V gene encodes CDR1 LNHDA and CDR2 SQIVND (reference sequence). V shed 6 bases and J shed 2 bases, with 10 bases lying between them. The CDR3 nucleotides read TGTGCCAGTAGGCAGCGAGACAACACTGAAGCTTTCTTT. This codes for CASRQRDNTEAFF.

The rearrangement links TRBV6-6 to TRBJ2-1; 7 bases fit TRBD1. CDR1 and CDR2 (germline): MNHNY, SVGAGI (reference sequence). The length of the CDR3 is 14 residues. The V and J ends lost 0 bases and 6 bases, in that order; junction bases with no gene match: 2. The CDR3 is CASSYSGQPNEQFF. The CDR3 DNA sequence: TGTGCCAGCAGTTACTCGGGACAGCCCAATGAGCAGTTCTTC.

J is TRBJ2-1 and V is TRBV5-1; 8 bases match TRBD2. Trimming took 2 bases from V and 4 from J; bases not matched to a gene: 5. The CDR3 has 15 residues. CDR1 and CDR2 (germline): SGHRS, YFSETQ. The CDR3 reads CASSFFSGAYNEQFF. CDR3 DNA sequence: TGCGCCAGCAGCTTTTTTAGCGGGGCTTACAATGAGCAGTTCTTC. Drawing the rest from reference TRBV5-1 and TRBJ2-1, the complete variable domain is KAGVTQTPRYLIKTRGQQVTLSCSPISGHRSVSWYQQTPGQGLQFLFEYFSETQRNKGNFPGRFSGRQFSNSRSEMNVSTLELGDSALYLCASSFFSGAYNEQFFGPGTRLTVL.